This T cell receptor beta chain is from a study of T cell repertoires in cytomegalovirus infection. Study-wide background: Carrying CMV and the relevant HLA type showed in public TCR beta signatures. Study-wide points: Identification of carriers of CMV plus the relevant HLA was achieved through cumulative public TCR beta family frequency. The ex vivo response showed dominance by HLA-C-restricted CMV-specific TCR beta clonotypes.

TCRdb independently ran MiXCR on the reads; one entry per CDR3 protein. Of 200,000 or so distinct CDR3 sequences listed, 28% are singletons. The germline V gene encodes CDR1 SGHTA and CDR2 FQGNSA. This CDR3 has 12 residues. Trimming pared 2 bases from V and 9 bases from J, leaving 8 bases between. This clonotype turned up a few times. Its antigen is as yet unknown. What was sequenced was PBMCs. The gene calls are TRBV7-2 and TRBJ2-1; D may be TRBD1 or TRBD2 (5 bases each). This TCR derives from a human donor in good health (CMV status not recorded). Some clones in this sample may be carry-over from other donors' samples. The chain's CDR3 is CASSLRDGEQFF. CDR3 coding DNA: TGTGCCAGCAGCTTAAGGGACGGTGAGCAGTTCTTC.